These 5 T cell receptor beta chains came from one sample sequenced in a study of long-term antiretroviral therapy in people with HIV. At survey level, the immunoSEQ assay was run in its v3.0 version. The table came from immunoSEQ multiplex PCR; TCRdb's copy has only in-frame clones and leaves some out. The table shows around 13,000 clones, with 75% to 85% occurring only once. Source: unsorted PBMCs, taken 3.2 years before starting antiretroviral therapy. The receptors come from a middle-aged man with HIV.

The chain carries TRBV7-9 and TRBJ2-4, with D perhaps being TRBD1 or TRBD2 (5 bases each). The CDR3 contains 16 residues. Germline values: CDR1 SEHNR, CDR2 FQNEAQ (reference sequence). The V end lost 5 bases, the J end lost 0 bases, and 14 bases lay between the germline ends. As DNA, the CDR3 is TGTGCCAGCAGCCAAAGGGGACCCCTAGCCAAAAACATTCAGTACTTC. Translated, it gives CASSQRGPLAKNIQYF. Variable domain in full (rest from reference TRBV7-9 and TRBJ2-4): DTGVSQNPRHKITKRGQNVTFRCDPISEHNRLYWYRQTLGQGPEFLTYFQNEAQLEKSRLLSDRFSAERPKGSFSTLEIQRTEQGDSAMYLCASSQRGPLAKNIQYFGAGTRLSVL.

The chain uses TRBV30 and TRBJ2-7; possibly TRBD2 for D (5 bases). The CDR3 covers 12 residues. V lost 1 base, J lost 3 bases, and 7 bases lay in between. Germline CDR1 and CDR2: GTSNPN and SVGIG (reference sequence). CDR3 DNA: TGTGCCTGGAGTGAGGCGGGCTACGAGCAGTACTTC. This gives the protein CAWSEAGYEQYF.

This clone was seen a few times. V usage is TRBV6-6 and J usage is TRBJ1-5; no reliable D call. There are 14 residues in the CDR3. CDR1 MNHNY and CDR2 SVGAGI come from the germline V gene (reference sequence). Trimming cost V 2 bases and J 3 bases, with 8 bases left between them. This CDR3 reads CASSYQSNNQPQHF. In DNA, the CDR3 is TGTGCCAGCAGTTACCAGAGCAACAATCAGCCCCAGCATTTT.

This clone was seen once. This chain joins TRBV5-1 and TRBJ1-2; 8 bases line up with TRBD1. Germline trimming cut 5 bases from V and 5 bases from J; bases unmatched to any gene: 8. Germline CDR1 reads SGHRS; CDR2 reads YFSETQ. This CDR3 has 14 residues. The CDR3 DNA reads TGCGCCAGCAGAGCCGGACAGGGCTGGTATGGCTACACCTTC. Residues: CASRAGQGWYGYTF. Variable domain in full (rest from reference TRBV5-1 and TRBJ1-2): KAGVTQTPRYLIKTRGQQVTLSCSPISGHRSVSWYQQTPGQGLQFLFEYFSETQRNKGNFPGRFSGRQFSNSRSEMNVSTLELGDSALYLCASRAGQGWYGYTFGSGTRLTVV.

V and J are TRBV20-1 and TRBJ2-5, with a weak D call TRBD1 (6 bases). The germline gives CDR1 DFQATT, CDR2 SNEGSKA (reference sequence). Trimming removed 7 bases from V and 0 bases from J, with 6 bases in between. This CDR3 spans 11 amino acids. This CDR3 reads CSGDNQETQYF. The CDR3 DNA reads TGCAGTGGGGACAACCAAGAGACCCAGTACTTC.